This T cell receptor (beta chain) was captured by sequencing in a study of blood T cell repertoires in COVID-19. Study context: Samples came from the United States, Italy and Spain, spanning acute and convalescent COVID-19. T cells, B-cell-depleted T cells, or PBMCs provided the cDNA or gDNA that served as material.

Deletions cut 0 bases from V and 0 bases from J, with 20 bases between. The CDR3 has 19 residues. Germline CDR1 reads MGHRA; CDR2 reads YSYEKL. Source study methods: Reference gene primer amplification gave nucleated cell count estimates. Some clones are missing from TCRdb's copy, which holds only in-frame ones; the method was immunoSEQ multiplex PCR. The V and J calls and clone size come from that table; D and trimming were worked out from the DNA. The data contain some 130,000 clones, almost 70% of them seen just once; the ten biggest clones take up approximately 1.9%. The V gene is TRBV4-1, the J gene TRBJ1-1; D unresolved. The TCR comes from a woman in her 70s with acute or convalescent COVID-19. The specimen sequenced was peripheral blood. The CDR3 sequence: CASSQDRGVGSGMNTEAFF. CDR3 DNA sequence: TGCGCCAGCAGCCAAGATCGCGGGGTGGGCTCGGGTATGAACACTGAAGCTTTCTTT.